The sequence of this TCR beta chain was determined in a study of beta chain features in type 1 diabetes. All of the isolated RNA was reverse transcribed, so expressed TCRB transcripts were sequenced. Method: immunoSEQ multiplex PCR; TCRdb's copy keeps in-frame clones and lacks some. The table has roughly 170,000 clones, about 13% seen once. Germline V CDR1 and CDR2: SGHTA, FQGNSA. V was trimmed by 2 bases and J by 9 bases, leaving 9 bases between them. The CDR3 consists of 12 residues. This clone showed up just a few times. The sample comprised central memory CD4+ T cells from blood. The chain carries TRBV7-2 and TRBJ2-3; no definite D call. The sequence was obtained from a woman aged 18-29 years in good health. The CDR3 region is CASSLLATTQYF. In DNA, the CDR3 is TGTGCCAGCAGCTTATTAGCTACGACGCAGTATTTT.